This entry lists 10 T cell receptor beta chains sequenced from one sample in a study of a mutant IDH1 vaccine in newly diagnosed glioma (dated by TCRdb to 2020 to 2022). Library preparation employed the immunoSEQ multiplex PCR assay. The table comes from immuneACCESS by way of TCRdb, which keeps in-frame sequences with V and J called. Part of the clones is missing from these tables; in studies checked, under half for an unresolved V gene and the rest for unknown reasons. Across this sample there are about 38,000 clones, with roughly 79% seen only once. Clones ranked in the top ten supply about an eighth of the sample. These TCRs are of unknown antigen specificity. The sample's time point label, decoded: week 5, during vaccination. A 20-mer mutant IDH1 peptide at 300 micrograms in Montanide made up each vaccine dose, which was injected subcutaneously together with topical imiquimod. The material sequenced was PBMCs, taken from a glioma patient whose treatment included an IDH1 peptide vaccine. These receptors were collected from a man aged 50-60 years with glioma.

The chain uses TRBV6-5 and TRBJ1-5; 8 bases line up with TRBD1. Germline V lookup: CDR1 MNHEY, CDR2 SVGAGI. The CDR3 length is 16 residues. Trimming cost V 4 bases and J 4 bases; bases outside gene matches: 9. The CDR3 loop reads CASSSHPRQGNQPQHF. The DNA for the CDR3 is TGTGCCAGCAGTTCCCACCCCCGACAGGGGAATCAGCCCCAGCATTTT.

The rearrangement uses TRBV19 and TRBJ2-2, with TRBD2 matching 10 bases. V lost 8 bases and J lost 4; bases outside the gene matches: 7. The CDR3 is made up of 15 amino acids. The germline V gene encodes CDR1 LNHDA and CDR2 SQIVND (reference sequence). CDR3 nucleotides: TGTGCCAGTCGACTGGGACTAGCGCTCACCGGGGAGCTGTTTTTT. Translated: CASRLGLALTGELFF.

The chain links TRBV19 to TRBJ2-3; TRBD1 agrees at 8 bases. The CDR3 totals 14 residues. Losses at the gene ends were 8 bases for V and 4 bases for J; bases not matched to a gene: 8. Looked up from germline, CDR1 is LNHDA and CDR2 is SQIVND (reference sequence). In DNA, the CDR3 is TGTGCCAGTGGAGACAGGGGCGTTCCAGATACGCAGTATTTT. Translating gives CASGDRGVPDTQYF.

The gene calls are TRBV5-5 and TRBJ2-5, with D maybe TRBD2 (5 bases). Looked up from germline, CDR1 is SGHKS and CDR2 is YYEKEE (reference sequence). V was cut by 1 base and J by 7 bases, with 17 bases left in between. The CDR3 covers 15 residues. The CDR3 DNA follows: TGTGCCAGCAGCTTGAGGAACGCACCCCGGGGGACCCAGTACTTC. Translating gives CASSLRNAPRGTQYF.

The rearrangement links TRBV21-1 to TRBJ1-6. TRBV21-1 is flagged as a pseudogene. The CDR3 extends over 16 amino acids. Here the CDR3 reads CASSKIRSGENSPLHF. CDR3 coding DNA: TGTGCCAGCAGCAAAATTAGGTCGGGGGAGAATTCACCCCTCCACTTT.

This sequence joins TRBV28 and TRBJ1-5; D is uncertain. The CDR3 totals 16 residues. The germline V and J ends were trimmed by 6 bases and 0 bases, with 15 bases remaining between them. Germline loops: CDR1 MDHEN, CDR2 SYDVKM. As DNA, the CDR3 is TGTGCCAGCAGCAACCCGGACGGGAATAGCAATCAGCCCCAGCATTTT. This sequence encodes CASSNPDGNSNQPQHF. Based on the CDR3 plus reference TRBV28 and TRBJ1-5, the full variable domain is DVKVTQSSRYLVKRTGEKVFLECVQDMDHENMFWYRQDPGLGLRLIYFSYDVKMKEKGDIPEGYSVSREKKERFSLILESASTNQTSMYLCASSNPDGNSNQPQHFGDGTRLSIL.

This chain uses TRBV19 with TRBJ2-1; 7 bases map to TRBD2. Trimming cost V 4 bases and J 0 bases; bases outside gene matches: 12. Germline CDR1 and CDR2: LNHDA and SQIVND (reference sequence). The CDR3 runs to 18 residues. CDR3 in DNA: TGTGCCAGTAGTACAGTCTGGGGCGGGAGTAGCTCCTACAATGAGCAGTTCTTC. Translated, it gives CASSTVWGGSSSYNEQFF.

The chain recombines TRBV5-1 with TRBJ1-2; 7 bases are shared with TRBD1. V was clipped by 0 bases and J by 6 bases; unmatched bases: 2. CDR1 is SGHRS, CDR2 YFSETQ, per germline. The CDR3 runs to 13 residues. The CDR3 bases are TGCGCCAGCAGCTTGGACAGGGGAAATGGCTACACCTTC. Residues: CASSLDRGNGYTF.

Only one count was recorded for this clone. V is TRBV19 and J is TRBJ2-3; weak D call: TRBD2 (6 bases). Germline-derived CDR1 and CDR2 are LNHDA and SQIVND (reference sequence). The CDR3 spans 17 residues. V shed 8 bases and J shed 6 bases, with 27 bases lying between them. The CDR3 DNA sequence: TGTGCCAGTCGAGGGCCCCTCGGGGCGGGGAACCGCGATACGCAGTATTTT. This gives the protein CASRGPLGAGNRDTQYF.

The rearrangement links TRBV23-1 to TRBJ2-1, with D perhaps being TRBD1 or TRBD2 (6 bases each). TRBV23-1 is classed as an ORF, of uncertain function. V lost 5 bases and J lost 5, with 19 bases in between. CDR3 length equals 16 residues. DNA for the CDR3: TGCGCCAGCAGTAAACTACCGGGGGCGGTACACAATGAGCAGTTCTTC. Amino acid sequence: CASSKLPGAVHNEQFF.